The next 24 T cell receptor beta chains were all read from a single sample in a study of CD8 T cells in ankylosing spondylitis. TCRdb fed the 5' RACE reads into MiXCR, producing one record per CDR3 protein. The data contain some 290,000 distinct CDR3 sequences, around 20% of them singletons. Material for sequencing was blood, either unsorted or a sorted T cell fraction (not recorded which). These receptors all come from a male donor with ankylosing spondylitis or in good health (not recorded which).

This clonotype has only a few counts. The chain links TRBV27 to TRBJ2-7, with 9 positions matching TRBD2. The CDR3 covers 16 residues. Germline V gene sequence: CDR1 MNHEY, CDR2 SMNVEV (reference sequence). Trimming cost V 3 bases and J 2 bases; bases outside gene matches: 8. CDR3 region: CASSFGLAGPTYEQYV. DNA of the CDR3: TGTGCCAGCAGTTTTGGTCTAGCGGGGCCCACCTACGAGCAGTACGTC.

The chain has TRBV11-1 and TRBJ2-1; 13 positions agree with TRBD2. In germline, CDR1 is SGHAT, CDR2 FQDESV (reference sequence). J was trimmed by 7 bases and V by 5 bases; bases with no gene match: 5. The CDR3 covers 15 residues. Here the CDR3 DNA reads TGTGCCAGCAGCCGGACTAGCGGGGGTATGAATGAGCAGTTCTTC. It is translated as CASSRTSGGMNEQFF.

This clonotype was found a few times. The chain recombines TRBV4-2 with TRBJ2-1; 8 nucleotides agree with TRBD2. This CDR3 contains 16 residues. Germline CDR1 and CDR2: LGHNA and YNFKEQ. V gave up 0 bases and J gave up 5 bases; unmatched junction bases: 6. In DNA, the CDR3 is TGTGCCAGCAGCCAAGAAGGGACTAGGTCCGACAATGAGCAGTTCTTC. Translation: CASSQEGTRSDNEQFF.

This clonotype occurred many times. The J gene is TRBJ1-5, the V gene TRBV20-1; weak D call: TRBD1 (6 bases). Germline CDR1 is DFQATT and CDR2 is SNEGSKA (reference sequence). The V gene lost 3 bases and the J gene lost 0 bases, with 9 bases spanning the gap. This CDR3 is 14 amino acids long. CDR3 protein: CSASRQDSNQPQHF. For the CDR3, the DNA is TGCAGTGCTAGTCGACAGGATAGCAATCAGCCCCAGCATTTT.

This clonotype appeared many times. V is TRBV5-1 and J is TRBJ2-2; D unresolved. There are 13 residues in the CDR3. CDR1 SGHRS and CDR2 YFSETQ come from the germline V gene. V lost 3 bases to trimming and J lost 7 bases, with 10 bases between them. The chain's CDR3 is CASSSLNRGELFF. The CDR3 DNA sequence: TGCGCCAGCAGCTCCCTGAACCGCGGGGAGCTGTTTTTT.

This chain links TRBV2 with TRBJ2-3, with TRBD2 matching 10 bases. V shed 8 bases, J shed 4 bases, and the junction held 6 bases outside the gene matches. The germline CDR1 and CDR2 sequences are SNHLY and FYNNEI. This CDR3 is 14 amino acids long. The CDR3 DNA is TGTGCCAGCCAGCCTAGCGGGAGCTCAGATACGCAGTATTTT. Encoded protein: CASQPSGSSDTQYF.

The chain is built from TRBV27 and TRBJ1-6; 8 bases are a match to TRBD1. Germline V gene lookup returns CDR1 MNHEY and CDR2 SMNVEV (reference sequence). This CDR3 has 16 amino acids. V lost 6 bases and J lost 10; bases outside the gene matches: 14. The CDR3 reads CASSSKTGVIGSPLHF. DNA for the CDR3: TGTGCCAGCAGCTCGAAGACAGGGGTAATAGGATCACCCCTCCACTTT.

A few counts support this clonotype. The rearrangement uses TRBV10-3 and TRBJ2-5; 9 bases map to TRBD1. V was pared by 4 bases and J by 5 bases, with 8 bases of the junction left unmatched. This CDR3 is 15 amino acids long. Germline lookup yields CDR1 ENHRY and CDR2 SYGVKD. The CDR3 bases are TGTGCCATCAGTGCCCTGACAGGGGGTAAGGAGACCCAGTACTTC. As protein: CAISALTGGKETQYF.

This clonotype appeared a few times. The genes are TRBV29-1 and TRBJ2-5; the D gene is possibly TRBD2 (6 bases). The CDR3 is 12 amino acids. V was shortened by 6 bases and J by 4 bases, with 12 bases between the two germline ends. CDR1 is SQVTM, CDR2 ANQGSEA, per germline. CDR3 in DNA: TGCAGCGTGGGGAGGACCGCAGAGACCCAGTACTTC. Translation gives CSVGRTAETQYF.

The CDR3 DNA follows: TGTGCCACCAGTGACTCTCCGGGACACAAAACTAGCGGGAGGGCCTTGAATGAGCAGTTCTTC. It translates to CATSDSPGHKTSGRALNEQFF. This chain links TRBV24-1 with TRBJ2-1; the match to TRBD2 covers 13 bases. With 4 bases clipped from V and 7 bases from J, the junction kept 21 bases outside the gene matches. CDR1 KGHDR and CDR2 SFDVKD come from the germline V gene. The CDR3 covers 21 residues.

In this sample, this clonotype turned up a few times. This chain links TRBV9 with TRBJ2-2, with D uncertain. The CDR3 consists of 13 residues. Trimming took off 0 bases at V and 6 bases at J, with 6 bases between the two ends. CDR1 is SGDLS and CDR2 is YYNGEE in the germline V gene. The chain's CDR3 is CASSVETAGELFF. CDR3 nucleotide sequence: TGTGCCAGCAGCGTAGAAACTGCCGGGGAGCTGTTTTTT.

This clonotype has more than one count but fewer than ten. The rearrangement links TRBV5-1 to TRBJ1-3; 7 nucleotides agree with TRBD1. Germline V gene data show CDR1 as SGHRS and CDR2 as YFSETQ. The V gene end was trimmed by 5 bases and the J gene end by 4 bases; junction bases not matched to a gene: 6. The CDR3 is 14 residues long. DNA for the CDR3: TGCGCCAGCAGGACACCGGGACAGGGAAACACCATATATTTT. This translates into CASRTPGQGNTIYF.

The chain joins TRBV5-6 to TRBJ2-7; 10 bases agree with TRBD2. The J segment lost 9 bases and the V segment lost 4 bases, leaving 4 bases of the junction unmatched. This CDR3 contains 12 residues. Germline loops: CDR1 SGHDT, CDR2 YYEEEE. CDR3 sequence: CASSRGLAVQYV. For the CDR3, the DNA is TGTGCCAGCAGCCGCGGACTAGCGGTGCAGTACGTC.

This clonotype was observed a handful of times. The V and J genes are TRBV11-2 and TRBJ2-5; tentatively, D is TRBD2 (6 bases). Germline assignment: CDR1 SGHAT and CDR2 FQNNGV. There are 15 residues in the CDR3. The V end was cut by 0 bases, the J end by 2 bases, with 10 bases between. The CDR3 sequence: CASSLERGIQETQYF. The CDR3 DNA is TGTGCCAGCAGCTTAGAACGGGGGATACAAGAGACCCAGTACTTC.

Concerning this clonotype itself: The junction does not match germline at one end; this may be a read error. The chain joins TRBV7-6 to TRBJ2-5; D not resolved. The CDR3 is 11 residues long. The germline CDR1 and CDR2 sequences are SGHVS and FNYEAQ. The CDR3 loop reads CARSLQETQYF. CDR3 in DNA: TGTGCCCGCAGCTTACAAGAGACCCAGTACTTC.

The rearrangement links TRBV15 to TRBJ2-1, with a tentative D call TRBD2 (5 bases). V was pared by 0 bases and J by 8 bases, with 11 bases between. Germline-derived CDR1 and CDR2 are LNHNV and YYDKDF (reference sequence). This CDR3 region has 14 residues. This CDR3 reads CATSRDVGGYEQFF. The CDR3 region has the DNA TGTGCCACCAGCAGAGATGTAGGAGGATATGAGCAGTTCTTC.

This clonotype appeared many times. This sequence joins TRBV9 and TRBJ2-7; 8 bases match TRBD2. Looked up from germline, CDR1 is SGDLS and CDR2 is YYNGEE. J gave up 5 bases and V 1 base, and 11 bases lay outside the gene matches. CDR3 length equals 16 residues. The DNA of the CDR3 is TGTGCCAGCAGCGTAAACCTATCGGGGGGGCCCCACGAGCAGTACGTC. It is translated as CASSVNLSGGPHEQYV.

This clonotype was recorded at least ten times. This chain joins TRBV5-1 and TRBJ2-4; D is undetermined. The CDR3 is 13 amino acids. Germline V gene data show CDR1 as SGHRS and CDR2 as YFSETQ. The V end was cut by 0 bases, the J end by 5 bases, with 6 bases between. Written as DNA, the CDR3 is TGCGCCAGCAGCTTGGACGGCCAAAACATTCAGTACTTC. Amino acid sequence: CASSLDGQNIQYF.

This clonotype has a handful of counts. The V call is TRBV12-5, the J call TRBJ2-3; TRBD2 matches 8 bases. The germline CDR1 and CDR2 sequences are LGHNT and FRNRAP. With V trimmed by 8 bases and J by 7 bases, 8 bases remained unmatched. CDR3 length: 13 amino acids. CDR3 protein: CASRSAGVNTQYF. DNA of the CDR3: TGTGCTAGTCGATCAGCGGGGGTGAATACGCAGTATTTT. Complete variable domain (other parts from reference TRBV12-5 and TRBJ2-3): DARVTQTPRHKVTEMGQEVTMRCQPILGHNTVFWYRQTMMQGLELLAYFRNRAPLDDSGMPKDRFSAEMPDATLATLKIQPSEPRDSAVYFCASRSAGVNTQYFGPGTRLTVL.

The rearrangement uses TRBV29-1 and TRBJ2-3, with 7 bases fitting TRBD2. The CDR3 sequence is 17 residues long. V lost 3 bases to trimming and J lost 5 bases; unmatched junction nucleotides: 17. Germline V gives CDR1 SQVTM, CDR2 ANQGSEA. The DNA of the CDR3 is TGCAGCGTTGAGTATCAGATCCGCGGGAGAGGGAAAGATACGCAGTATTTT. It codes for CSVEYQIRGRGKDTQYF.

This clonotype has just one count. The chain carries TRBV29-1 and TRBJ1-1, with D hard to call. Germline V gives CDR1 SQVTM, CDR2 ANQGSEA. CDR3 length: 11 residues. V lost 6 bases and J lost 10, with 15 bases in between. The CDR3 region is CSVVKQLRAFF. As DNA, the CDR3 is TGCAGCGTGGTTAAGCAATTAAGAGCTTTCTTT.

This clonotype was seen more than once but under ten times. This chain uses TRBV5-1 with TRBJ2-6; the D is unclear. CDR3 length: 17 amino acids. Deletions cut 0 bases from V and 2 bases from J, with 12 bases between. Germline V lookup: CDR1 SGHRS, CDR2 YFSETQ. As DNA, the CDR3 is TGCGCCAGCAGCTTGGGGGCTCCCAGTGCTGGGGCCAACGTCCTGACTTTC. Its translation is CASSLGAPSAGANVLTF.

The sample holds a few counts of this clonotype. The rearrangement joins TRBV20-1 to TRBJ1-4; D is perhaps TRBD1 (6 bases). The V gene lost 0 bases and the J gene lost 8 bases, with 19 bases spanning the gap. CDR1 and CDR2 from the germline V gene are DFQATT and SNEGSKA (reference sequence). The CDR3 consists of 16 residues. The CDR3 loop is CSAREGSVRGYEKLFF. In DNA, the CDR3 is TGCAGTGCTAGAGAAGGGTCGGTCAGGGGATACGAAAAACTGTTTTTT.

The CDR3 DNA sequence: TGTGCCAGCAGTTTAACACAGGCCACAGATACGCAGTATTTT. This translates into CASSLTQATDTQYF. The V call is TRBV12-3 or TRBV12-4, the J call TRBJ2-3; D possibly corresponds to TRBD1 (5 bases). This CDR3 is 14 amino acids long. V lost 2 bases and J lost 2, with 8 bases in between.